A selection of T cell receptor beta chains follows, all from one sample in a study of cytomegalovirus exposure and HLA in healthy donors. Repertoires were generated with immunoSEQ multiplex PCR, while TCRdb's copy carries only in-frame clones and drops some. The table records 150,000 to 200,000 clones, approximately 85% of them present only once. The sample consisted of PBMCs. These receptors all stem from a man younger than 35 in good health and CMV-seronegative. Both conserved end residues are trimmed from each CDR3. The order of the fields is V gene, J gene, CDR3 length, CDR3 protein.

V gene: TRBV10-3
J gene: TRBJ2-1
CDR3 length: 12
CDR3 protein: AISEFGSYNEQF

V gene: TRBV6-5
J gene: TRBJ2-1
CDR3 length: 13
CDR3 protein: ASSPRGAYYNEQF

V gene: TRBV18
J gene: TRBJ2-1
CDR3 length: 14
CDR3 protein: ASSPTSGSSYNEQF

V gene: TRBV9
J gene: TRBJ2-1
CDR3 length: 13
CDR3 protein: ASSGGGASYNEQF

V gene: TRBV25-1
J gene: TRBJ2-7
CDR3 length: 14
CDR3 protein: ASSAQGAGGLYEQY

V gene: TRBV15
J gene: TRBJ2-6
CDR3 length: 15
CDR3 protein: ATSRDELSSGANVLT

V gene: TRBV18
J gene: TRBJ2-7
CDR3 length: 13
CDR3 protein: ASSPQGAGMYEQY

V gene: TRBV28
J gene: TRBJ1-3
CDR3 length: 10
CDR3 protein: ATQGSGNTIY

V gene: TRBV28
J gene: TRBJ2-3
CDR3 length: 15
CDR3 protein: ASSLAGNTPRADTQY

V gene: TRBV4-2
J gene: TRBJ2-7
CDR3 length: 14
CDR3 protein: ASSQGGSGSKPEQY

V gene: TRBV19
J gene: TRBJ1-5
CDR3 length: 17
CDR3 protein: ASQGGGTGGFPSNQPQH

V gene: TRBV6-6
J gene: TRBJ1-1
CDR3 length: 13
CDR3 protein: ASSYSRRARTEAF

V gene: TRBV7-3
J gene: .
CDR3 length: 17
CDR3 protein: ASSLFPLRDRGPSYEQY

V gene: TRBV7-7
J gene: TRBJ2-5
CDR3 length: 12
CDR3 protein: ASSPTGAQETQY

V gene: TRBV5-1
J gene: TRBJ2-3
CDR3 length: 13
CDR3 protein: ASSLAGTSTDTQY

V gene: TRBV6-1
J gene: TRBJ2-3
CDR3 length: 13
CDR3 protein: ASISPGTLSDTQY

V gene: TRBV18
J gene: TRBJ1-4
CDR3 length: 15
CDR3 protein: ASSPDSTLLTNEKLF

V gene: TRBV10-3
J gene: TRBJ1-2
CDR3 length: 11
CDR3 protein: AITNDRSYGYT

V gene: TRBV9
J gene: TRBJ2-1
CDR3 length: 13
CDR3 protein: ASSGQGVGRNEQF

V gene: TRBV5-4
J gene: TRBJ2-7
CDR3 length: 11
CDR3 protein: ASGQTGIGEQY

V gene: TRBV7-9
J gene: TRBJ1-4
CDR3 length: 14
CDR3 protein: ASSLGSRDRDEKLF

V gene: TRBV5-1
J gene: TRBJ2-5
CDR3 length: 11
CDR3 protein: ASSFLGQETQY

V gene: TRBV9
J gene: TRBJ2-2
CDR3 length: 14
CDR3 protein: ASSPRLAGGPGELF

V gene: TRBV5-4
J gene: TRBJ2-3
CDR3 length: 11
CDR3 protein: ASSEPSTDTQY

V gene: TRBV5-1
J gene: TRBJ2-5
CDR3 length: 12
CDR3 protein: ASSFLAGSETQY

V gene: TRBV27
J gene: TRBJ1-2
CDR3 length: 12
CDR3 protein: ASPHRGRFYGYT

V gene: TRBV4-2
J gene: .
CDR3 length: 12
CDR3 protein: ASSHGQGAYEQY

V gene: TRBV5-6
J gene: TRBJ1-6
CDR3 length: 13
CDR3 protein: TSSSRGRYNSPLH

V gene: TRBV4-3
J gene: TRBJ1-5
CDR3 length: 14
CDR3 protein: ASSQSPSDRDQPQH

V gene: TRBV14
J gene: TRBJ2-7
CDR3 length: 10
CDR3 protein: ASNNKNYEQY

V gene: TRBV11-2
J gene: TRBJ2-5
CDR3 length: 14
CDR3 protein: ASRPVAGPSKETQY

V gene: TRBV5-1
J gene: TRBJ2-7
CDR3 length: 14
CDR3 protein: ASSLGVQAASYEQY

V gene: TRBV7-8
J gene: TRBJ2-4
CDR3 length: 15
CDR3 protein: ASSLRTGGPVKNIQY

V gene: TRBV27
J gene: TRBJ2-7
CDR3 length: 12
CDR3 protein: ASSLGQGIGEQY

V gene: TRBV27
J gene: TRBJ2-7
CDR3 length: 15
CDR3 protein: ASSLKSSGGAGYEQY

V gene: TRBV28
J gene: TRBJ1-1
CDR3 length: 10
CDR3 protein: ASSLMNTEAF

V gene: TRBV5-4
J gene: TRBJ1-1
CDR3 length: 11
CDR3 protein: ASTQTGRTEAF

V gene: TRBV5-4
J gene: TRBJ2-5
CDR3 length: 13
CDR3 protein: ASSLAGGAEETQY

V gene: TRBV7-8
J gene: TRBJ1-1
CDR3 length: 12
CDR3 protein: ASSLESGVAEAF

V gene: TRBV5-4
J gene: TRBJ2-1
CDR3 length: 13
CDR3 protein: ASSLRREVYNEQF

V gene: TRBV9
J gene: TRBJ2-3
CDR3 length: 12
CDR3 protein: ASSRRTSTDTQY

V gene: TRBV27
J gene: TRBJ1-6
CDR3 length: 14
CDR3 protein: ASSLSLGALRSPLH

V gene: TRBV6-5
J gene: TRBJ2-3
CDR3 length: 11
CDR3 protein: ASRGTSEYTQY

V gene: TRBV28
J gene: TRBJ2-7
CDR3 length: 11
CDR3 protein: ASAGTTEAEQY

V gene: TRBV4-3
J gene: TRBJ1-5
CDR3 length: 12
CDR3 protein: ASSQESGPGPQH

V gene: TRBV29-1
J gene: TRBJ1-2
CDR3 length: 12
CDR3 protein: SVEDLGRRGGYT

V gene: TRBV28
J gene: TRBJ2-1
CDR3 length: 15
CDR3 protein: ASSPQGNLGSYNEQF

V gene: TRBV28
J gene: TRBJ2-3
CDR3 length: 12
CDR3 protein: ASSTLAVADTQY

V gene: TRBV10-3
J gene: TRBJ2-6
CDR3 length: 14
CDR3 protein: AISPPGGPGANVLT

V gene: TRBV6-4
J gene: TRBJ2-3
CDR3 length: 12
CDR3 protein: ASSVAGEGDTQY

V gene: TRBV7-9
J gene: TRBJ2-1
CDR3 length: 13
CDR3 protein: ASSLLAGTYNEQF

V gene: TRBV28
J gene: TRBJ2-7
CDR3 length: 12
CDR3 protein: ASTPEEGDYEQY

V gene: TRBV21-1
J gene: TRBJ2-7
CDR3 length: 14
CDR3 protein: ASSKPVEGQTGGEY